The 25 T cell receptor beta chains reported below all come from one sample, sequenced in a study of cytomegalovirus exposure and HLA in healthy donors (dated by TCRdb to about 2017). Library method: the immunoSEQ multiplex PCR assay. For the multiplex PCR, a mixture combining 60 forward primers for TCR Vbeta segments and 13 reverse primers for TCR Jbeta segments was used. TCRdb holds this immuneACCESS table with in-frame rearrangements only. Some clones are missing; in checked studies, unresolved V genes explain under half, and the rest has no known cause. In all, the sample holds some 150,000 clones, and more than 75% of those were seen once. The top ten hold less than 2.5% of the sample. Input material: PBMCs. The receptors were sampled from a woman aged 18-29 years in good health and CMV-seronegative.

This clone showed up just a few times. This chain uses TRBV5-4 with TRBJ2-5; tentative D call: TRBD2 (5 bases). Germline loops: CDR1 SGHNT, CDR2 YYREEE (reference sequence). This CDR3 is 14 amino acids long. The V gene lost 1 base and the J gene lost 5 bases, with 12 bases spanning the gap. The CDR3 bases are TGTGCCAGCAGCTTGTCGGCTAGCCGGGAGACCCAGTACTTC. This gives the protein CASSLSASRETQYF.

The CDR3: CASKGTGLNEQYF. CDR3 DNA sequence: TGTGCCAGCAAGGGGACAGGGTTAAACGAGCAGTACTTC. This sequence joins TRBV16 and TRBJ2-7; 9 bases align to TRBD1. Germline lookup yields CDR1 KGHSY and CDR2 FQNENV. Trimming cost V 7 bases and J 5 bases; bases outside gene matches: 6. This CDR3 has 13 amino acids.

About this clone: Additional DNA sequences in this sample encode the identical CDR3. J is TRBJ1-4 and V is TRBV30, with D maybe TRBD1 (6 bases). Trimming shortened V by 4 bases and J by 0 bases, and 9 bases separated the two germline ends. In germline, CDR1 is GTSNPN, CDR2 SVGIG (reference sequence). The CDR3 sequence is 14 residues long. The DNA for the CDR3 is TGTGCCTGGACTCGGACAGCAACTAATGAAAAACTGTTTTTT. Residues: CAWTRTATNEKLFF.

The genes are TRBV7-2 and TRBJ2-2, with D possibly being TRBD2 (6 bases). The CDR3 is 14 residues long. V was shortened by 2 bases and J by 4 bases, with 8 bases between the two germline ends. Germline lookup yields CDR1 SGHTA and CDR2 FQGNSA. The CDR3: CASSLIGSTGELFF. The DNA of the CDR3 is TGTGCCAGCAGCTTAATCGGGAGCACCGGGGAGCTGTTTTTT.

This sequence joins TRBV19 and TRBJ2-1; TRBD2 matches at 10 bases. The CDR3 loop spans 13 amino acids. Germline V gene data show CDR1 as LNHDA and CDR2 as SQIVND (reference sequence). V lost 3 bases, J lost 9 bases, and 2 bases stayed unmatched. The CDR3 here is CASSILAGVEQFF. The CDR3 bases are TGTGCCAGTAGTATCCTAGCGGGGGTTGAGCAGTTCTTC.

The CDR3: CASSASSPQGGYTF. The CDR3 DNA reads TGTGCCAGCAGTGCCTCCTCCCCTCAGGGAGGCTACACCTTC. This chain joins TRBV6-6 and TRBJ1-2, with D possibly TRBD1 on 5 matching bases. CDR3 length: 14 residues. In germline, CDR1 is MNHNY, CDR2 SVGAGI (reference sequence). Trimming removed 5 bases from V and 8 bases from J, with 18 bases in between.

The V gene is TRBV11-2, the J gene TRBJ2-3, with 9 bases that match TRBD2. CDR1 SGHAT and CDR2 FQNNGV come from the germline V gene. J was trimmed by 0 bases and V by 4 bases; bases with no gene match: 2. The CDR3 has 15 amino acids. The CDR3 DNA sequence: TGTGCCAGCAGCTCGACTAGCGGAAGCACAGATACGCAGTATTTT. This encodes CASSSTSGSTDTQYF.

This clone was observed a few times. CDR3 bases: TGTGCCATCAGTGAGGGACAGGCTAACTATGGCTACACCTTC. Its protein is CAISEGQANYGYTF. This chain connects TRBV10-3 to TRBJ1-2, with 7 nucleotides matching TRBD1. CDR1 is ENHRY and CDR2 is SYGVKD in the germline V gene. The length of the CDR3 is 14 residues. After removal of 2 bases from V and 0 bases from J, the junction contained 0 bases not matched to a gene.

The chain combines TRBV9 with TRBJ2-3, with 8 bases lining up with TRBD2. V lost 3 bases and J lost 3; bases outside the gene matches: 3. Germline-derived CDR1 and CDR2 are SGDLS and YYNGEE. CDR3 length equals 14 residues. CDR3 DNA: TGTGCCAGCAGCGCCAGCGGGAGAACAGATACGCAGTATTTT. This gives the protein CASSASGRTDTQYF.

V is TRBV6-5 and J is TRBJ2-5, with TRBD1 matching 8 bases. The J call may be faulty, since TRBJ2-7 better matches the DNA end. The CDR3 contains 14 residues. Germline CDR1 is MNHEY and CDR2 is SVGAGI. CDR3 amino acids: CASSTDRDGYEQYF. In nucleotides, the CDR3 is TGTGCCAGCAGCACGGACAGGGATGGCTACGAGCAGTACTTC.

This chain connects TRBV18 to TRBJ1-4; D gene ambiguous. The CDR3 spans 16 residues. V was trimmed by 0 bases and J by 5 bases, leaving 13 bases between them. Germline V gene sequence: CDR1 KGHSH, CDR2 LQKENI. This chain's CDR3 is CASSPPRERVNEKLFF. CDR3 coding DNA: TGTGCCAGCTCACCACCCCGGGAGCGGGTGAATGAAAAACTGTTTTTT.

This sequence joins TRBV7-3 and TRBJ2-2; possibly TRBD2 for D (6 bases). CDR3 length: 16 amino acids. Trimming took off 5 bases at V and 0 bases at J, with 13 bases between the two ends. Germline lookup yields CDR1 SGHTA and CDR2 FQGTGA. CDR3: CASSPSVAANTGELFF. DNA of the CDR3: TGTGCCAGCAGCCCATCGGTAGCGGCGAACACCGGGGAGCTGTTTTTT.

The V and J genes are TRBV4-3 and TRBJ2-2; 7 bases map to TRBD1. V trimming: 2 bases; J trimming: 0 bases; junction bases outside the gene matches: 3. Per the germline V gene, CDR1 is LGHNA and CDR2 is YSLEER. This CDR3 has 16 residues. The CDR3 DNA reads as TGCGCCAGCAGCCAACTGACAGGGACGAACACCGGGGAGCTGTTTTTT. This encodes CASSQLTGTNTGELFF.

The chain joins TRBV29-1 to TRBJ2-1, with TRBD1 matching over 7 bases. This CDR3 spans 15 amino acids. Per the germline V gene, CDR1 is SQVTM and CDR2 is ANQGSEA. The J segment lost 8 bases and the V segment lost 6 bases, leaving 16 bases of the junction unmatched. CDR3 DNA sequence: TGCAGCGTCCTTGACAGGGTTCGTTTGTACGATGAGCAGTTCTTC. It codes for CSVLDRVRLYDEQFF.

This clone occurred a few times. The chain carries TRBV4-2 and TRBJ2-7; 9 positions match TRBD2. Germline V gene sequence: CDR1 LGHNA, CDR2 YNFKEQ. The CDR3 spans 15 residues. The ends lost 0 bases at V and 7 bases at J; junction bases unmatched: 7. The CDR3 bases are TGTGCCAGCAGCCAAGAACTAGCGGGCCCTCGGGAGCAGTACTTC. It codes for CASSQELAGPREQYF.

This CDR3 reads CASRRAGVSNQPQHF. The CDR3 DNA follows: TGTGCCAGCCGCCGCGCGGGGGTTAGCAATCAGCCCCAGCATTTT. The chain recombines TRBV27 with TRBJ1-5; TRBD1 might be the D (5 bases). Trimming shortened V by 8 bases and J by 0 bases, and 14 bases separated the two germline ends. The CDR3 length is 15 residues. CDR1 MNHEY and CDR2 SMNVEV come from the germline V gene (reference sequence).

V and J are TRBV15 and TRBJ1-4; 7 bases map to TRBD1. J was trimmed by 5 bases and V by 1 base; bases with no gene match: 4. Germline lookup yields CDR1 LNHNV and CDR2 YYDKDF (reference sequence). The CDR3 has 15 residues. DNA of the CDR3: TGTGCCACCAGCAGAGGACAGGGTCTAAATGAAAAACTGTTTTTT. Amino acids: CATSRGQGLNEKLFF.

This clone has a handful of counts. The genes are TRBV5-6 and TRBJ1-5, with a weak D call TRBD1 (5 bases). Trimming pared 4 bases from V and 6 bases from J, leaving 11 bases between. Germline V gene data show CDR1 as SGHDT and CDR2 as YYEEEE. The CDR3 covers 13 residues. The CDR3 spells CASSRGRVQPQHF. The CDR3 nucleotides read TGTGCCAGCAGCCGGGGGAGGGTTCAGCCCCAGCATTTT.

This clone was picked up one time. The rearrangement links TRBV7-2 to TRBJ2-1; 10 bases fit TRBD2. CDR1 is SGHTA, CDR2 FQGNSA, per germline. The junction had 10 bases not matched to a gene; V was cut back by 0 bases and J by 8 bases. CDR3 length: 17 amino acids. CDR3 loop: CASSLAGEAGGVDEQFF. DNA of the CDR3: TGTGCCAGCAGCTTAGCGGGAGAAGCGGGAGGGGTGGATGAGCAGTTCTTC.

This chain uses TRBV6-7 with TRBJ2-7, with a weak D call TRBD2 (7 bases). TRBV6-7 is known as an ORF, though its function is uncertain. This CDR3 spans 14 amino acids. Trimming shortened V by 0 bases and J by 13 bases, and 19 bases separated the two germline ends. The CDR3 spells CASSYSGGGVRYYF. CDR3 sequence (DNA): TGTGCCAGCAGTTACTCGGGAGGGGGGGTACGGTACTACTTC.

This chain joins TRBV5-4 and TRBJ2-3; tentative D call: TRBD2 (7 bases). The CDR3 length is 13 residues. The V end lost 0 bases, the J end lost 6 bases, and 8 bases lay between the germline ends. Germline-derived CDR1 and CDR2 are SGHNT and YYREEE (reference sequence). The CDR3 nucleotides read TGTGCCAGCAGCTTGGAGGGGGGGGATACGCAGTATTTT. It translates to CASSLEGGDTQYF.

The CDR3 DNA reads TGTGCCAGCAGCGAGCAGTACTTC. This encodes CASSEQYF. J is TRBJ2-5 and V is TRBV27; no firm D call. Gene TRBJ2-7 matches the end of the DNA better, so the J call may be wrong. The germline CDR1 and CDR2 sequences are MNHEY and SMNVEV (reference sequence). This CDR3 is built from 8 residues.

The chain joins TRBV23-1 to TRBJ1-5; D may be TRBD1 (5 bases). TRBV23-1 is an ORF, and what it does is uncertain. The V end was cut by 7 bases, the J end by 2 bases, with 15 bases between. The CDR3 loop spans 15 amino acids. As DNA, the CDR3 is TGCGCCAGCACACCAGGGCGGGGTGGCAATCAGCCCCAGCATTTT. Translation: CASTPGRGGNQPQHF.

This chain joins TRBV2 and TRBJ2-5; D ambiguous. Deletions cut 4 bases from V and 12 bases from J, with 15 bases between. Germline V gives CDR1 SNHLY, CDR2 FYNNEI. The CDR3 loop spans 12 amino acids. CDR3 sequence reads: CASSANQVREYF. The DNA for the CDR3 is TGTGCCAGCAGTGCTAACCAGGTTAGAGAGTACTTC.

V is TRBV2 and J is TRBJ2-3; 11 bases align to TRBD2. The CDR3 runs to 15 residues. The germline V gene encodes CDR1 SNHLY and CDR2 FYNNEI. Trimming took 10 bases from V and 2 from J; bases not matched to a gene: 8. The CDR3: CATIDSGGDTDTQYF. The CDR3 nucleotides are TGTGCCACCATAGATAGCGGGGGGGACACAGATACGCAGTATTTT.